This TCR beta chain was documented in a study of early T cells in non-severe SARS-CoV-2 infection. Study as a whole: Unsorted whole-blood RNA was sequenced in bulk, leaving chains unpaired. The study, taken as a whole, reports: Matching results from VDJdb favored anti-spike CD8 responses, leaving private and CD4 specificities undetected.

As to this clonotype: Its cognate antigen is unknown.

The protocol attached unique molecular identifiers to individual cDNA molecules. TCRdb re-called the 5' RACE reads through MiXCR, storing one row per CDR3 protein. The table shows around 84,000 distinct CDR3 sequences, with 14% occurring only once. Sequenced material: whole blood. The receptor comes from an adult who was a healthcare worker with PCR-confirmed SARS-CoV-2 infection or an uninfected control (not recorded which).

CDR3 nucleotides: TGTGCCAGCAGGAGAGGACAGGGTAACAATCAGCCCCAGCATTTT. Translated: CASRRGQGNNQPQHF. This chain links TRBV27 with TRBJ1-5; 8 bases are shared with TRBD1. The V gene's germline CDR1 is MNHEY and CDR2 SMNVEV (reference sequence). This CDR3 is built from 15 residues. Losses at the gene ends were 6 bases for V and 3 bases for J; bases not matched to a gene: 7.